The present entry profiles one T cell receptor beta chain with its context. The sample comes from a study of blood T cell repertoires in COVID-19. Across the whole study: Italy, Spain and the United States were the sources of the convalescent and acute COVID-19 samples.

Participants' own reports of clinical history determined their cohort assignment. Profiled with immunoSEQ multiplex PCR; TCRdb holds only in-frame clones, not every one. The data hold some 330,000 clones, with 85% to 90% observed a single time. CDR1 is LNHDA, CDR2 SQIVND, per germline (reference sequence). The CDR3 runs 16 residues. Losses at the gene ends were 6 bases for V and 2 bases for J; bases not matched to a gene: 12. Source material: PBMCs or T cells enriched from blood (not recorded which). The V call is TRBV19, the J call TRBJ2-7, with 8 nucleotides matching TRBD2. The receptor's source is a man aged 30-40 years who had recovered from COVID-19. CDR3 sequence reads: CASRAESAGGPYEQYF. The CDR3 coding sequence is TGTGCCAGTAGGGCCGAGTCGGCGGGAGGTCCCTACGAGCAGTACTTC.